This TCR beta chain was captured by sequencing in a study of shared clonotypes between healthy human individuals. Study summary: A couple of women and a few men aged 18 to 49 made up the donors.

Into CD45RA+ naive and CD45RA-negative memory subsets, the CD4+ cells were split. The CDR3 is 13 residues long. Germline V gene sequence: CDR1 SQVTM, CDR2 ANQGSEA. V shed 8 bases and J shed 0 bases, with 14 bases lying between them. This was a deep-level run. Clones were read by immunoSEQ multiplex PCR, and TCRdb kept only the in-frame ones, dropping some. This table has 2.5 million or so clones, approximately 90% appearing once. Sequencing was performed on naive CD4+ T cells sorted from blood. Indicated subset: CD45RA+ positively selected. This clonotype originated in a man between 18 and 29 years old in good health. The chain uses TRBV29-1 and TRBJ2-7, with D perhaps TRBD2 (6 bases). As DNA, the CDR3 is TGCAGCACTTGGGGAGGCAACTCCTACGAGCAGTACTTC. Translated, it gives CSTWGGNSYEQYF.